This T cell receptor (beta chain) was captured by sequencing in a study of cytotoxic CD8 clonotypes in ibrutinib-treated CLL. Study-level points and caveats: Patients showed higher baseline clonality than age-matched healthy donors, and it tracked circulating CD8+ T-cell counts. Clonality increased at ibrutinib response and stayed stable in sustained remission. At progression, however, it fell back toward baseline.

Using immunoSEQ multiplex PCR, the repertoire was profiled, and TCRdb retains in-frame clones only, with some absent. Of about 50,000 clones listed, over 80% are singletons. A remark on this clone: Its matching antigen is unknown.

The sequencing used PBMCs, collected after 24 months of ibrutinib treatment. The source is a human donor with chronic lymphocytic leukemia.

The CDR3 bases are TGTGCCAGCAGCTTAGGGGGGGTCGCCGAGCAGTACTTC. Translated, it gives CASSLGGVAEQYF. The V and J genes are TRBV11-2 and TRBJ2-7; possibly TRBD2 for D (6 bases). CDR1 and CDR2 (germline): SGHAT, FQNNGV. V was trimmed by 1 base and J by 6 bases, leaving 10 bases between them. The CDR3 sequence is 13 residues long.